Included here is one T cell receptor (beta chain) sequence, with context. A second PCR, run for roughly 7 to 11 cycles, used a sample-barcoded 5' primer plus a J-beta primer mix. TCRdb ran MiXCR on the 5' RACE reads and lists one entry per CDR3 protein. The data hold approximately 1,000,000 distinct CDR3 sequences, with over 35% observed a single time. This record belongs to a study of blood T cells in healthy people across ages. This CDR3 has 14 residues. Germline CDR1 reads SQVTM; CDR2 reads ANQGSEA. The germline V and J ends were trimmed by 7 bases and 3 bases, with 18 bases remaining between them.

The chain employs TRBV29-1 and TRBJ2-5; D is perhaps TRBD1 (7 bases). The sample was blood. This TCR was recovered from a woman in her sixties in good health. The DNA for the CDR3 is TGCAGCGGCCACCGCGACAGGGAGGAAGAGACCCAGTACTTC. This encodes CSGHRDREEETQYF.